This T cell receptor (beta chain) derives from a study of CD8 T cells in Susac syndrome. Whole-study results and caveats: The study's TCR sequencing and HLA analysis drew on a certain number of individuals. That number was acknowledged as relatively small.

Germline assignment: CDR1 DFQATT and CDR2 SNEGSKA (reference sequence). V was clipped by 3 bases and J by 3 bases, with 9 bases between them. The CDR3 has 13 amino acids. RNA was extracted with the RNeasy kit, and a quantity of roughly 0.5 to 1 ug was reverse transcribed using random hexamers. Each CDR3 protein is one row after TCRdb ran MiXCR on the immunoSEQ multiplex PCR reads. Of some 170,000 distinct CDR3 sequences listed, about 95% were seen once; the top ten hold about 0.1%. Sequencing of TCR beta was performed on blood CD8+ and CD4+ T cells. Points on this clonotype: Its antigen is undetermined.

The receptor's source is a human donor in good health. Sequencing was performed on CD4+ T cells from PBMCs. The chain recombines TRBV20-1 with TRBJ1-5; the D is unclear. In nucleotides, the CDR3 is TGCAGTGCTAGTCAAGGGTACAATCAGCCCCAGCATTTT. It encodes CSASQGYNQPQHF.